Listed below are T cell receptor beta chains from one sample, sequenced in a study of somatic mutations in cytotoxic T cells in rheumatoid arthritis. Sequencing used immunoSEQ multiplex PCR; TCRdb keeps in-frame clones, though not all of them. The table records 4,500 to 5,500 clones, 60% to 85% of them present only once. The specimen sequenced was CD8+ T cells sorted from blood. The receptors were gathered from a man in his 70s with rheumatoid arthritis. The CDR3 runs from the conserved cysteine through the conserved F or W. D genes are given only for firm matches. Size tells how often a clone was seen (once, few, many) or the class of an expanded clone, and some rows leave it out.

CDR3 protein: CASSHRDRGNYEQYF
CDR3 DNA: TGCGCCAGCAGCCACCGGGACAGGGGCAATTACGAGCAGTACTTC
clone size: few
V gene: TRBV4-1
D gene: TRBD1
J gene: TRBJ2-7

CDR3 protein: CASSYSGTDEQYF
CDR3 DNA: TGTGCCAGCAGTTACTCGGGGACTGACGAGCAGTACTTC
clone size: NA
V gene: TRBV10-3
D gene: NA
J gene: TRBJ2-7

CDR3 protein: CASRPSGGNQETQYF
CDR3 DNA: TGTGCCAGCAGGCCTAGCGGGGGGAACCAAGAGACCCAGTACTTC
clone size: NA
V gene: TRBV6-5
D gene: TRBD2
J gene: TRBJ2-5

CDR3 protein: CASRQGSGEQYF
CDR3 DNA: TGTGCCAGCAGACAGGGAAGCGGCGAGCAGTACTTC
clone size: NA
V gene: TRBV6-1
D gene: NA
J gene: TRBJ2-7

CDR3 protein: CASSYSASGDAQYF
CDR3 DNA: TGTGCCAGCAGTTACTCGGCTAGCGGGGACGCGCAGTATTTT
clone size: NA
V gene: TRBV6-5
D gene: TRBD2
J gene: TRBJ2-3

CDR3 protein: CASSERAGRGLNSPLHF
CDR3 DNA: TGTGCCAGCAGTGAACGAGCGGGCAGGGGGCTCAATTCACCCCTCCACTTT
clone size: NA
V gene: TRBV6-1
D gene: TRBD1
J gene: TRBJ1-6

CDR3 protein: CASSYSTLAAPYEQYF
CDR3 DNA: TGTGCCAGCAGTTACTCGACGTTAGCGGCCCCCTACGAGCAGTACTTC
clone size: NA
V gene: TRBV6-5
D gene: NA
J gene: TRBJ2-7

CDR3 protein: CASSLVAGGPYNEQFF
CDR3 DNA: TGTGCCAGCAGCTTGGTAGCGGGAGGGCCCTACAATGAGCAGTTCTTC
clone size: NA
V gene: TRBV5-4
D gene: TRBD2
J gene: TRBJ2-1

CDR3 protein: CASAGQLQETQYF
CDR3 DNA: TGTGCCAGCGCGGGACAGTTACAAGAGACCCAGTACTTC
clone size: NA
V gene: TRBV25-1
D gene: NA
J gene: TRBJ2-5

CDR3 protein: CASSHASGRLSNEQFF
CDR3 DNA: TGTGCCAGCAGCCATGCTAGCGGGAGGCTTTCGAATGAGCAGTTCTTC
clone size: NA
V gene: TRBV5-6
D gene: TRBD2
J gene: TRBJ2-1

CDR3 protein: CSVMAWDRESTDTQYF
CDR3 DNA: TGCAGCGTTATGGCTTGGGACAGGGAAAGCACAGATACGCAGTATTTT
clone size: NA
V gene: TRBV29-1
D gene: TRBD1
J gene: TRBJ2-3

CDR3 protein: CASSDPGQGPYEQYF
CDR3 DNA: TGTGCCAGCAGTGACCCTGGACAGGGGCCCTACGAGCAGTACTTC
clone size: NA
V gene: TRBV6-4
D gene: TRBD1
J gene: TRBJ2-7

CDR3 protein: CASGFVTAATNEKLFF
CDR3 DNA: TGTGCTAGTGGTTTCGTGACAGCTGCAACTAATGAAAAACTGTTTTTT
clone size: once
V gene: TRBV12-5
D gene: NA
J gene: TRBJ1-4

CDR3 protein: CASSDLDREHEQYF
CDR3 DNA: TGTGCCAGCAGCGACTTGGACAGGGAACACGAGCAGTACTTC
clone size: NA
V gene: TRBV7-9
D gene: TRBD1
J gene: TRBJ2-7

CDR3 protein: CASSPRDRSQETQYF
CDR3 DNA: TGTGCCAGCAGCCCACGGGACAGGAGTCAAGAGACCCAGTACTTC
clone size: NA
V gene: TRBV7-6
D gene: TRBD1
J gene: TRBJ2-5

CDR3 protein: CASSESPGGVEKLFF
CDR3 DNA: TGTGCCAGCAGTGAATCCCCAGGGGGTGTTGAAAAACTGTTTTTT
clone size: NA
V gene: TRBV6-1
D gene: TRBD1
J gene: TRBJ1-4

CDR3 protein: CASSQDVPLVSTDTQYF
CDR3 DNA: TGTGCCAGCAGCCAAGATGTTCCATTAGTTAGCACAGATACGCAGTATTTT
clone size: NA
V gene: TRBV14
D gene: NA
J gene: TRBJ2-3